The 24 T cell receptor beta chains reported below all come from one sample, sequenced in a study of PD-1 blockade in classical Hodgkin lymphoma. Generated by immunoSEQ multiplex PCR, the TCRdb table keeps only in-frame clones and is missing some. Among approximately 34,000 clones listed, 76% were seen once. Each of the patients experienced relapse following autologous stem cell transplantation, and their brentuximab vedotin exposure differed. The sample consisted of peripheral blood mononuclear cells (PBMCs), taken before the second cycle of nivolumab. The receptors stem from a human donor with classical Hodgkin lymphoma.

V gene TRBV5-1 combines with J gene TRBJ2-7; no clear D. CDR3 length: 13 residues. Germline V lookup: CDR1 SGHRS, CDR2 YFSETQ. The germline V and J ends were trimmed by 1 base and 3 bases, with 8 bases remaining between them. CDR3 residues: CASSLLDNYEQYF. CDR3 bases: TGCGCCAGCAGCTTGTTAGACAACTACGAGCAGTACTTC.

V and J are TRBV19 and TRBJ2-3; 8 nucleotides agree with TRBD2. The V segment lost 7 bases and the J segment 8 bases; nucleotides outside the gene matches: 8. Looked up from germline, CDR1 is LNHDA and CDR2 is SQIVND (reference sequence). The CDR3 runs 13 residues. In DNA form, the CDR3 reads TGTGCCAGTACCTCCGGGACTAGGGGTACGCAGTATTTT. The encoded protein is CASTSGTRGTQYF.

This chain connects TRBV6-6 to TRBJ2-2; 9 positions match TRBD1. The CDR3 has 15 amino acids. J lost 6 bases, V lost 6 bases, and 8 bases had no gene match. Germline loops: CDR1 MNHNY, CDR2 SVGAGI (reference sequence). The CDR3 DNA reads TGTGCCAGCAGCCACCGGACAGGGGTTCCCGGGGAGCTGTTTTTT. It yields the protein CASSHRTGVPGELFF.

The rearrangement links TRBV10-3 to TRBJ2-1; D might be TRBD2 (6 bases). Deletions cut 5 bases from V and 6 bases from J, with 14 bases between. CDR1 and CDR2 from the germline V gene are ENHRY and SYGVKD. The CDR3 has 14 residues. The CDR3 spells CAISRHGSVNEQFF. DNA of the CDR3: TGTGCCATCAGTCGACACGGGAGCGTCAATGAGCAGTTCTTC.

This clone was recorded a few times. The chain has TRBV18 and TRBJ2-2; 8 positions match TRBD1. The germline CDR1 and CDR2 sequences are KGHSH and LQKENI. J gave up 2 bases and V 8 bases, and 13 bases lay outside the gene matches. This CDR3 is built from 17 residues. The CDR3 region has the DNA TGTGCCAGCACCCCGGCCGGACAGGGAGGAAACACCGGGGAGCTGTTTTTT. This translates into CASTPAGQGGNTGELFF.

V and J are TRBV9 and TRBJ1-2, with 8 bases fitting TRBD1. The CDR3 length is 15 residues. Germline-derived CDR1 and CDR2 are SGDLS and YYNGEE. Unmatched junction bases numbered 5, after V lost 0 bases and J lost 4 bases. The CDR3 coding sequence is TGTGCCAGCAGCGTAGCTCCGGACAGGGTCTATGGCTACACCTTC. As protein: CASSVAPDRVYGYTF.

This clone has only one observation. The V and J genes are TRBV7-2 and TRBJ2-3; TRBD2 aligns across 8 bases. The CDR3 has 18 amino acids. The J segment lost 0 bases and the V segment lost 1 base, leaving 9 bases of the junction unmatched. Per germline, CDR1 SGHTA and CDR2 FQGNSA. CDR3 sequence reads: CASSLVWSGGSSTDTQYF. For the CDR3, the DNA is TGTGCCAGCAGCTTAGTGTGGAGCGGGGGCTCCAGCACAGATACGCAGTATTTT.

As DNA, the CDR3 is TGTGCCAGCAGCCTCGGACTAGCGGGGGGCACAGATACGCAGTATTTT. This encodes CASSLGLAGGTDTQYF. The gene calls are TRBV7-2 and TRBJ2-3; the match to TRBD2 covers 13 bases. Germline-derived CDR1 and CDR2 are SGHTA and FQGNSA. CDR3 length: 16 residues. The J segment lost 1 base and the V segment lost 5 bases, leaving 3 bases of the junction unmatched.

This clone occurred once. The rearrangement joins TRBV9 to TRBJ2-5, with TRBD1 matching 9 bases. V lost 3 bases and J lost 1; bases outside the gene matches: 7. Germline CDR1 and CDR2: SGDLS and YYNGEE. The CDR3 is 16 residues long. The DNA for the CDR3 is TGTGCCAGCAGCGGGGGGACAGGGACAATCCAAGAGACCCAGTACTTC. Protein product: CASSGGTGTIQETQYF. The whole variable domain, filled in from reference TRBV9 and TRBJ2-5, reads DSGVTQTPKHLITATGQRVTLRCSPRSGDLSVYWYQQSLDQGLQFLIQYYNGEERAKGNILERFSAQQFPDLHSELNLSSLELGDSALYFCASSGGTGTIQETQYFGPGTRLLVL.

The rearrangement uses TRBV30 and TRBJ1-3, with 9 bases matching TRBD1. This CDR3 has 15 residues. Losses at the gene ends were 7 bases for V and 3 bases for J; bases not matched to a gene: 10. CDR1 is GTSNPN and CDR2 is SVGIG in the germline V gene (reference sequence). The CDR3 DNA reads TGTGCCTTCACAGGGGGCGCTTACCGTGGAAACACCATATATTTT. This codes for CAFTGGAYRGNTIYF.

This clone was seen a handful of times. This rearrangement joins TRBV4-3 to TRBJ1-4; D unresolved. V was shortened by 1 base and J by 10 bases, with 19 bases between the two germline ends. Germline values: CDR1 LGHNA, CDR2 YSLEER. The CDR3 spans 16 residues. DNA of the CDR3: TGCGCCAGCAGCCAAGCCCTGACCTTGGAGGAGGGAAAACTGTTTTTT. It is translated as CASSQALTLEEGKLFF.

J is TRBJ2-3 and V is TRBV5-1; 8 bases are shared with TRBD1. V was clipped by 4 bases and J by 2 bases; unmatched bases: 12. Germline assignment: CDR1 SGHRS and CDR2 YFSETQ. The CDR3 has 17 residues. The CDR3 region has the DNA TGCGCCAGCAGCCCCACCCCAGGGGGCGAGATCACAGATACGCAGTATTTT. This encodes CASSPTPGGEITDTQYF.

V and J are TRBV5-5 and TRBJ1-3; 7 bases are a match to TRBD1. Per the germline V gene, CDR1 is SGHKS and CDR2 is YYEKEE (reference sequence). V gave up 4 bases and J gave up 0 bases; unmatched junction bases: 10. The CDR3 has 17 residues. The DNA for the CDR3 is TGTGCCAGCAGCCTAGGGGGCAGTTCGTCCTCTGGAAACACCATATATTTT. This sequence encodes CASSLGGSSSSGNTIYF.

This sequence joins TRBV9 and TRBJ2-3; tentative D call: TRBD2 (6 bases). V lost 5 bases and J 3 bases, leaving 16 bases between the germline ends. This CDR3 has 15 residues. Germline lookup yields CDR1 SGDLS and CDR2 YYNGEE. The CDR3 bases are TGTGCCAGCAGGGCGGGCCCGGGGGTTACAGATACGCAGTATTTT. Translated: CASRAGPGVTDTQYF.

V usage is TRBV6-1 and J usage is TRBJ1-1; 7 bases align to TRBD1. With V trimmed by 4 bases and J by 3 bases, 8 bases remained unmatched. The length of the CDR3 is 15 residues. Germline V gives CDR1 MNHNS, CDR2 SASEGT. CDR3 protein: CASSGKQGWHTEAFF. In DNA, the CDR3 is TGTGCCAGCAGTGGGAAACAGGGGTGGCACACTGAAGCTTTCTTT.

The chain recombines TRBV7-2 with TRBJ1-2; D might be TRBD1 (5 bases). The CDR3 is made up of 14 amino acids. Germline assignment: CDR1 SGHTA and CDR2 FQGNSA. V shed 3 bases and J shed 6 bases, with 14 bases lying between them. Here the CDR3 DNA reads TGTGCCAGCAGCTTCGCTTTCCAGGGAAATGGCTACACCTTC. It specifies CASSFAFQGNGYTF.

The chain has TRBV7-2 and TRBJ1-1, with 11 positions matching TRBD1. The CDR3 covers 17 residues. V gave up 5 bases and J gave up 4 bases; unmatched junction bases: 12. Germline CDR1 is SGHTA and CDR2 is FQGNSA. The CDR3 DNA sequence: TGTGCCAGCAGCCTACGCGGACAGGGGGCGATTAGCACTGAAGCTTTCTTT. Translating gives CASSLRGQGAISTEAFF.

The rearrangement uses TRBV9 and TRBJ1-3; D not resolved. Trimming removed 3 bases at V and 2 bases at J, with 18 bases between. This CDR3 contains 17 residues. CDR1 and CDR2 (germline): SGDLS, YYNGEE. Written as DNA, the CDR3 is TGTGCCAGCAGCGGGGGAACGCAAGGTAATCCTGGAAACACCATATATTTT. Amino acids: CASSGGTQGNPGNTIYF.

J is TRBJ1-5 and V is TRBV21-1. TRBV21-1 is flagged as a pseudogene. This CDR3 region has 18 residues. CDR3 region: CASSKALRGASPNQPQHF. CDR3 bases: TGTGCCAGCAGCAAAGCGCTTCGGGGGGCAAGTCCCAATCAGCCCCAGCATTTT.

This clone appeared a few times. The rearrangement links TRBV5-4 to TRBJ2-3; no reliable D call. Germline loops: CDR1 SGHNT, CDR2 YYREEE (reference sequence). The CDR3 spans 12 residues. V lost 7 bases and J 2 bases, leaving 8 bases between the germline ends. The CDR3 region is CASHRDTDTQYF. CDR3 DNA sequence: TGTGCCAGCCACCGAGACACAGATACGCAGTATTTT.

The rearrangement joins TRBV12-5 to TRBJ1-1; D perhaps matches TRBD1 (6 bases). Deletions cut 6 bases from V and 0 bases from J, with 14 bases between. This CDR3 is 15 amino acids long. CDR1 is LGHNT and CDR2 is FRNRAP in the germline V gene. As DNA, the CDR3 is TGTGCTAGTGGGCCGAGGGGGGGCATGAACACTGAAGCTTTCTTT. This codes for CASGPRGGMNTEAFF.

This clone showed up many times. The V call is TRBV7-6, the J call TRBJ2-2; 7 bases map to TRBD1. This CDR3 contains 15 residues. With 3 bases clipped from V and 5 bases from J, the junction kept 6 bases outside the gene matches. The germline CDR1 and CDR2 sequences are SGHVS and FNYEAQ. The CDR3 DNA follows: TGTGCCAGCAGCTTCCTAGTACAGGGGACCGGGGAGCTGTTTTTT. Protein: CASSFLVQGTGELFF.

This clone was observed a few times. This rearrangement joins TRBV6-6 to TRBJ1-4; the D is unclear. Deletions cut 4 bases from V and 7 bases from J, with 4 bases between. Germline loops: CDR1 MNHNY, CDR2 SVGAGI (reference sequence). The CDR3 has 11 residues. The CDR3 is CASSSAEKLFF. In nucleotides, the CDR3 is TGTGCCAGCAGTTCCGCTGAAAAACTGTTTTTT.

This sequence joins TRBV5-8 and TRBJ1-2; D not certain. Germline lookup yields CDR1 SGHTS and CDR2 YDEGEE. The CDR3 totals 15 residues. With 6 bases removed from V and 0 bases from J, the gap between germline ends came to 15 bases. CDR3 bases: TGTGCCAGCACCTGGGCCTACAGAGCTAACTATGGCTACACCTTC. Translated, it gives CASTWAYRANYGYTF.